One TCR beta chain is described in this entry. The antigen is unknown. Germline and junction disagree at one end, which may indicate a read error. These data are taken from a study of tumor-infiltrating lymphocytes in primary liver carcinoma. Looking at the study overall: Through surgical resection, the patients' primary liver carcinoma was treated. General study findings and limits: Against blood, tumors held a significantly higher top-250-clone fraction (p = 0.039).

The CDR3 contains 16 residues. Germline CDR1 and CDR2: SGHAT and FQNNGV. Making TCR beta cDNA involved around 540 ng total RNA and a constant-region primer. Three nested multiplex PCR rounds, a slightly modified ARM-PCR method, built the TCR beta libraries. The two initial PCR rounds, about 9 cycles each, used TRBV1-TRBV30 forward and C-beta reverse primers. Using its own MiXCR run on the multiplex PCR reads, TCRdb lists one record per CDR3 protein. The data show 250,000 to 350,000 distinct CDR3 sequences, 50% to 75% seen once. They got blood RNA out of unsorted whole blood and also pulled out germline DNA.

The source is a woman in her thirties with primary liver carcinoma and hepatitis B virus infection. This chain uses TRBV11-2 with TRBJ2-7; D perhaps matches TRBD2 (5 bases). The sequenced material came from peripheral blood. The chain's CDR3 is CASSLDPPFLDYEQCF. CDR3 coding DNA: TGTGCCAGCAGTTTGGACCCCCCGTTCCTAGACTACGAGCAGTGCTTC.